This passage covers 9 T cell receptor beta chains from one sample sequenced in a study of blood T cells in healthy people across ages. Next came a second PCR, run for about 6 to 12 cycles, which used a sample-barcoded 5' primer along with a J-beta primer mix. TCRdb itself ran the 5' RACE reads through MiXCR, one entry per CDR3 protein. The data contain about 760,000 distinct CDR3 sequences, about 61% of them singletons. Sample: blood. The receptors were sampled from a man in his forties in good health.

The gene calls are TRBV9 and TRBJ2-3; D is unresolved. Trimming removed 3 bases from V and 2 bases from J, with 4 bases in between. Germline values: CDR1 SGDLS, CDR2 YYNGEE. The CDR3 length is 12 residues. The CDR3 region is CASSDHTDTQYF. Here the CDR3 DNA reads TGTGCCAGCAGCGACCACACAGATACGCAGTATTTT.

This rearrangement joins TRBV7-9 to TRBJ2-7, with 9 bases fitting TRBD2. The tail of the sequence fits TRBJ2-5 better, so the J call may be wrong. The CDR3 runs to 15 residues. Per the germline V gene, CDR1 is SEHNR and CDR2 is FQNEAQ (reference sequence). The CDR3 sequence: CASSPYSGSGETQYF. In DNA form, the CDR3 reads TGTGCCAGCAGTCCTTATAGCGGGAGTGGAGAGACCCAGTACTTC.

This chain uses TRBV7-9 with TRBJ2-7; TRBD1 might be the D (5 bases). The V end lost 5 bases, the J end lost 2 bases, and 10 bases lay between the germline ends. This CDR3 contains 13 residues. Germline values: CDR1 SEHNR, CDR2 FQNEAQ (reference sequence). CDR3 sequence reads: CASSARQTYEQYF. CDR3 DNA: TGTGCCAGCAGCGCTAGACAGACCTACGAGCAGTACTTC.

CDR3: CASSLAGIWNEAFF. In DNA form, the CDR3 reads TGTGCCAGCAGCTTAGCGGGGATTTGGAATGAAGCTTTCTTT. The rearrangement uses TRBV7-2 and TRBJ1-1, with D unresolved. Per germline, CDR1 SGHTA and CDR2 FQGNSA. The CDR3 has 14 amino acids. Trimming pared 0 bases from V and 7 bases from J, leaving 12 bases between.

J is TRBJ2-7 and V is TRBV4-2; 7 positions match TRBD2. J gave up 1 base and V 0 bases, and 9 bases lay outside the gene matches. The CDR3 length is 17 residues. Germline-derived CDR1 and CDR2 are LGHNA and YNFKEQ. CDR3 loop: CASSQDRGGGTSYEQYF. CDR3 nucleotides: TGTGCCAGCAGCCAAGATCGCGGCGGGGGAACATCCTACGAGCAGTACTTC.

The chain employs TRBV7-3 and TRBJ1-1, with 7 positions matching TRBD1. Per the germline V gene, CDR1 is SGHTA and CDR2 is FQGTGA. The CDR3 extends over 15 amino acids. V gave up 3 bases and J gave up 0 bases; unmatched junction bases: 4. CDR3 amino acids: CASSLPGTVNTEAFF. CDR3 nucleotides: TGTGCCAGCAGCTTGCCCGGGACAGTGAACACTGAAGCTTTCTTT.

This clonotype was counted between two and nine times. The V gene is TRBV5-1, the J gene TRBJ1-2; the D is unclear. Trimming pared 0 bases from V and 4 bases from J, leaving 13 bases between. CDR1 and CDR2 from the germline V gene are SGHRS and YFSETQ. The CDR3 covers 15 residues. The CDR3 sequence is CASSLEGGHLYGYTF. In nucleotides, the CDR3 is TGCGCCAGCAGCTTGGAGGGTGGGCACCTCTATGGCTACACCTTC.

This clonotype was recorded a few times. The chain is built from TRBV20-1 and TRBJ1-2, with a tentative D call TRBD1 (6 bases). CDR1 is DFQATT, CDR2 SNEGSKA, per germline (reference sequence). With 3 bases removed from V and 4 bases from J, the gap between germline ends came to 18 bases. This CDR3 spans 15 amino acids. The chain's CDR3 is CSASLVAGVSYGYTF. The CDR3 nucleotides read TGCAGTGCTAGTTTGGTGGCAGGGGTCTCCTATGGCTACACCTTC.

The rearrangement links TRBV12-3 or TRBV12-4 to TRBJ1-1, with D tentatively TRBD1 (6 bases). Deletions cut 3 bases from V and 0 bases from J, with 14 bases between. CDR3 length: 16 amino acids. The CDR3 sequence: CASSFRAQGLNTEAFF. Written as DNA, the CDR3 is TGTGCCAGCAGTTTTCGGGCTCAGGGGCTGAACACTGAAGCTTTCTTT.